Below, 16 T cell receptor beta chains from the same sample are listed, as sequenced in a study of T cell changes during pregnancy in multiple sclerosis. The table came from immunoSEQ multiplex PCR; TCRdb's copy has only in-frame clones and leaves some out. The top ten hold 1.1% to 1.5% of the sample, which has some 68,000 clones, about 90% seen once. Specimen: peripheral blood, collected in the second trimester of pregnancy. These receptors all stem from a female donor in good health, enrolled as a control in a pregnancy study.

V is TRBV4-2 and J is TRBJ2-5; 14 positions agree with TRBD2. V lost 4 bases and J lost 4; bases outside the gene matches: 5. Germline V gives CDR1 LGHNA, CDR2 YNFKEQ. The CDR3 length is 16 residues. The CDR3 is CASSLGLAGGLETQYF. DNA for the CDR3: TGTGCCAGCAGCCTTGGACTAGCGGGAGGTCTAGAGACCCAGTACTTC.

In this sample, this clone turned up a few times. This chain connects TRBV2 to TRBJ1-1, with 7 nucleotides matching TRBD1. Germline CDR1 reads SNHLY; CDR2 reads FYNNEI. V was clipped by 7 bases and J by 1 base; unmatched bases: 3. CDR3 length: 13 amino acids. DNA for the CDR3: TGTGCCAGCAAGAGACAGGGGAACACTGAAGCTTTCTTT. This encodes CASKRQGNTEAFF.

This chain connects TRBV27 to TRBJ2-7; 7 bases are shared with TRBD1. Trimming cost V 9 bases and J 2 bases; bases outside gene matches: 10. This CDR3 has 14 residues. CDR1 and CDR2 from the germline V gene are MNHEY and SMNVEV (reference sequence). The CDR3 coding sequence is TGTGCCAGGAGACAGGGCCGAGCGGCCTACGAGCAGTACTTC. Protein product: CARRQGRAAYEQYF.

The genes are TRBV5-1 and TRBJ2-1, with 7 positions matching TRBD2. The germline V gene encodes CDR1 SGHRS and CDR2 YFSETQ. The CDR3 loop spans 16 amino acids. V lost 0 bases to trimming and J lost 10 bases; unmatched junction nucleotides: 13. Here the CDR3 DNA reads TGCGCCAGCAGCTTGGTTCTAGCGGACGATATGGGGGAGCAGTTCTTC. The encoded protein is CASSLVLADDMGEQFF. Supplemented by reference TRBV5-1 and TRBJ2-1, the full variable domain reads KAGVTQTPRYLIKTRGQQVTLSCSPISGHRSVSWYQQTPGQGLQFLFEYFSETQRNKGNFPGRFSGRQFSNSRSEMNVSTLELGDSALYLCASSLVLADDMGEQFFGPGTRLTVL.

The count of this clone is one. CDR3 coding DNA: TGTGCCAGCAGCCCCCGGGGAGGGGGCAATCAGCCCCAGCATTTT. This codes for CASSPRGGGNQPQHF. The chain recombines TRBV7-9 with TRBJ1-5; TRBD1 is a possible D gene (5 bases). V was cut by 5 bases and J by 2 bases, with 13 bases left in between. The CDR3 consists of 15 residues. The germline V gene encodes CDR1 SEHNR and CDR2 FQNEAQ (reference sequence).

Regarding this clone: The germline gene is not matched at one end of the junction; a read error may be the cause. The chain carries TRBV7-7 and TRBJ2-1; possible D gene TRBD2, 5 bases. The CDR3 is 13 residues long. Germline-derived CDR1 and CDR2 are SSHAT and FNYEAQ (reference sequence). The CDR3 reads CASSLTRDNEQFF. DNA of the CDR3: TGTGCTAGCAGCTTAACGAGGGACAATGAGCAGTTCTTC.

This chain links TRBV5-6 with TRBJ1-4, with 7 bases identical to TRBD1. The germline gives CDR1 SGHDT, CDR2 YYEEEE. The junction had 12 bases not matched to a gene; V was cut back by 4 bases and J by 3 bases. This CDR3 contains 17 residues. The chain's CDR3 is CASSNLIQDRSNEKLFF. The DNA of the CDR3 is TGTGCCAGCAGCAACCTTATACAGGACAGGTCTAATGAAAAACTGTTTTTT.

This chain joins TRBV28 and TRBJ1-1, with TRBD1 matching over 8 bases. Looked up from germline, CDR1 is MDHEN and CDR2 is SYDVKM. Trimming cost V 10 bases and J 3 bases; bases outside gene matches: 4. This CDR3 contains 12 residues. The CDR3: CATGQAYTEAFF. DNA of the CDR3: TGTGCCACGGGACAGGCTTACACTGAAGCTTTCTTT.

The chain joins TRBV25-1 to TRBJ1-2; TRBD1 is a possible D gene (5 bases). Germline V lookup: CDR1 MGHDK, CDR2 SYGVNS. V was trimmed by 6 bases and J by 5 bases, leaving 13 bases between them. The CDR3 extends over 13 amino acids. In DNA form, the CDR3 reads TGTGCCAGCAGGAGGGACGGGACTTATGGCTACACCTTC. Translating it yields CASRRDGTYGYTF.

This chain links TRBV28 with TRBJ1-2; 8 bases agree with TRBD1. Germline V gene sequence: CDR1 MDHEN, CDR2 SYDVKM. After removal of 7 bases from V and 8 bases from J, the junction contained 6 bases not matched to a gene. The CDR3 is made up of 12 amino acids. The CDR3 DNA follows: TGTGCCAGCAAGGACAGGGCGGAGGGCTACACCTTC. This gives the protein CASKDRAEGYTF.

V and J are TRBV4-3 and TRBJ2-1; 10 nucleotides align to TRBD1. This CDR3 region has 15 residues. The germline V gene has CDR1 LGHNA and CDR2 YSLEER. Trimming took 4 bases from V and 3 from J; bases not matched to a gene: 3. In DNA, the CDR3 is TGCGCCAGCAGCCTAGGACAGGGGGGCTACAATGAGCAGTTCTTC. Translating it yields CASSLGQGGYNEQFF.

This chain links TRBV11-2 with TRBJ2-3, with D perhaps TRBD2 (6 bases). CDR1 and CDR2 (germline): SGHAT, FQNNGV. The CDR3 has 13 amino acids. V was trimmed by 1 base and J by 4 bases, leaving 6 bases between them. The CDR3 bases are TGTGCCAGCAGCTTAGCGGGGGCAGATACGCAGTATTTT. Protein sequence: CASSLAGADTQYF. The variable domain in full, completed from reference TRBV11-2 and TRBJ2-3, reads EAGVAQSPRYKIIEKRQSVAFWCNPISGHATLYWYQQILGQGPKLLIQFQNNGVVDDSQLPKDRFSAERLKGVDSTLKIQPAKLEDSAVYLCASSLAGADTQYFGPGTRLTVL.

Written as DNA, the CDR3 is TGCGCCAGCAGCCAAGATATGGGACAGGGAAGATATGGCTACACCTTC. This sequence encodes CASSQDMGQGRYGYTF. This chain links TRBV4-3 with TRBJ1-2; 9 nucleotides match TRBD1. CDR3 size: 16 residues. V was clipped by 0 bases and J by 5 bases; unmatched bases: 7. Germline V gene data show CDR1 as LGHNA and CDR2 as YSLEER.

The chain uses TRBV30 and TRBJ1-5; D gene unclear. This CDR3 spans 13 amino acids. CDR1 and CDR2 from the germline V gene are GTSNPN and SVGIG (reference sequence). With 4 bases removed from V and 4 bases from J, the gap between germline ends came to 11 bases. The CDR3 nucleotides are TGTGCCTGGACCGGCGGTCCGAATCAGCCCCAGCATTTT. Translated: CAWTGGPNQPQHF.

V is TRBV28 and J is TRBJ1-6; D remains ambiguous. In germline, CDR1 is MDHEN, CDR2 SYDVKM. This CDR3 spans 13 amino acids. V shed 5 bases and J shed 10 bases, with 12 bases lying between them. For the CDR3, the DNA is TGTGCCAGCAGTGGCCGAGGGCACTCACCCCTCCACTTT. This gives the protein CASSGRGHSPLHF.

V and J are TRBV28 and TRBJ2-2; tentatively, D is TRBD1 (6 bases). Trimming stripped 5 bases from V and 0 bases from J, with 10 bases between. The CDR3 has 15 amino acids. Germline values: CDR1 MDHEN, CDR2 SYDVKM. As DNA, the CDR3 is TGTGCCAGCAGTCCGACAGGTTCGAACACCGGGGAGCTGTTTTTT. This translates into CASSPTGSNTGELFF.